The 28 T cell receptor beta chains presented below share a single source sample, sequenced in a study of blood T cells in healthy people across ages. The authors ran a second PCR of about 7 to 11 cycles using a sample-barcoded 5' primer and a J-beta primer mix. Each CDR3 protein is one row after TCRdb ran MiXCR on the 5' RACE reads. The data contain more than 550,000 distinct CDR3 sequences, 22% of them singletons. Sequencing was carried out using blood. Receptor source: an older man in good health.

This clonotype was found a few times. The chain is built from TRBV20-1 and TRBJ2-1; no clear D gene. Germline assignment: CDR1 DFQATT and CDR2 SNEGSKA (reference sequence). V lost 4 bases and J 7 bases, leaving 17 bases between the germline ends. The CDR3 sequence is 14 residues long. The CDR3, as DNA: TGCAGTGCTAACACCAACCCTTCGCGGAATGAGCAGTTCTTC. Translation: CSANTNPSRNEQFF.

This sequence joins TRBV19 and TRBJ2-7, with D possibly being TRBD1 (5 bases). Germline CDR1 reads LNHDA; CDR2 reads SQIVND (reference sequence). The CDR3 sequence is 12 residues long. Trimming pared 5 bases from V and 3 bases from J, leaving 8 bases between. The CDR3 nucleotides read TGTGCCAGTAGTGCCGACAGCTACGAGCAGTACTTC. Its protein is CASSADSYEQYF.

This clonotype was found a few times. The J gene is TRBJ2-2, the V gene TRBV7-2; perhaps TRBD2 as D (5 bases). V gave up 1 base and J gave up 5 bases, with 11 bases separating them. CDR1 SGHTA and CDR2 FQGNSA come from the germline V gene. The CDR3 totals 15 residues. The CDR3 nucleotides read TGTGCCAGCAGCTTAGAAGCGGCGGGTACCGGGGAGCTGTTTTTT. Protein: CASSLEAAGTGELFF.

This clonotype appeared a few times. The V gene is TRBV28, the J gene TRBJ2-3; no definite D call. CDR3 length: 15 amino acids. Germline assignment: CDR1 MDHEN and CDR2 SYDVKM. V lost 2 bases, J lost 2 bases, and 11 bases lay in between. The chain's CDR3 is CASSLRSTYTDTQYF. DNA of the CDR3: TGTGCCAGCAGTTTACGGTCGACCTACACAGATACGCAGTATTTT. Together with reference TRBV28 and TRBJ2-3, the CDR3 gives the full variable domain: DVKVTQSSRYLVKRTGEKVFLECVQDMDHENMFWYRQDPGLGLRLIYFSYDVKMKEKGDIPEGYSVSREKKERFSLILESASTNQTSMYLCASSLRSTYTDTQYFGPGTRLTVL.

This clonotype was counted many times. V usage is TRBV7-9 and J usage is TRBJ1-4; the match to TRBD1 covers 8 bases. This CDR3 has 15 amino acids. CDR1 SEHNR and CDR2 FQNEAQ come from the germline V gene (reference sequence). J lost 7 bases, V lost 5 bases, and 9 bases had no gene match. As DNA, the CDR3 is TGTGCCAGCAGCCTCGGGACAGGAGGGAGTGAAAAACTGTTTTTT. It codes for CASSLGTGGSEKLFF.

This chain joins TRBV7-6 and TRBJ2-5; tentatively, D is TRBD2 (6 bases). The end of the DNA fits TRBJ2-1 better, so the J call may be wrong. Germline CDR1 and CDR2: SGHVS and FNYEAQ. CDR3 length: 13 residues. The CDR3 DNA follows: TGTGCCAGCAGCCCCGAAGCTAGCGACGTGCAGTTCTTC. Residues: CASSPEASDVQFF.

This clonotype was found a few times. The gene calls are TRBV30 and TRBJ1-4; D is ambiguous. The ends were cut back, 0 bases at V and 11 bases at J, with 19 bases in the middle. This CDR3 is 15 amino acids long. CDR1 and CDR2 (germline): GTSNPN, SVGIG (reference sequence). The DNA of the CDR3 is TGTGCCTGGAGTGTAACAGCATTGGATTGGGAGAAACTGTTTTTT. Translated, it gives CAWSVTALDWEKLFF.

The genes are TRBV7-9 and TRBJ2-3, with TRBD1 matching over 8 bases. This CDR3 has 16 residues. Germline V gene data show CDR1 as SEHNR and CDR2 as FQNEAQ (reference sequence). After removal of 8 bases from V and 7 bases from J, the junction contained 17 bases not matched to a gene. The CDR3 DNA reads as TGTGCCAGCGCACGCCTCCGGGACAGGCAATTATATACGCAGTATTTT. Protein sequence: CASARLRDRQLYTQYF.

V is TRBV5-5 and J is TRBJ2-3, with 9 bases aligning to TRBD2. The trim removed 4 bases at V and 4 bases at J, leaving 4 bases unmatched. This CDR3 spans 14 amino acids. Germline V gene sequence: CDR1 SGHKS, CDR2 YYEKEE (reference sequence). The CDR3 DNA sequence: TGTGCCAGCAGCACAGGACTAGCGCCAGATACGCAGTATTTT. This sequence encodes CASSTGLAPDTQYF.

The genes are TRBV2 and TRBJ1-2; 10 nucleotides match TRBD1. The CDR3 spans 15 residues. The ends lost 4 bases at V and 2 bases at J; junction bases unmatched: 4. Germline values: CDR1 SNHLY, CDR2 FYNNEI. The CDR3 DNA is TGTGCCAGCAGTGTCCGGGGACAGGGGAACTATGGCTACACCTTC. This encodes CASSVRGQGNYGYTF.

This clonotype turned up a few times. The chain uses TRBV3-1 and TRBJ2-6; no firm D call. There are 13 residues in the CDR3. Germline V gene sequence: CDR1 LGHDT, CDR2 YNNKEL (reference sequence). With 8 bases removed from V and 0 bases from J, the gap between germline ends came to 5 bases. The CDR3 region has the DNA TGTGCCAGCTGGAACTCTGGGGCCAACGTCCTGACTTTC. Residues: CASWNSGANVLTF. Full variable domain (outside the CDR3, taken from reference TRBV3-1 and TRBJ2-6): DTAVSQTPKYLVTQMGNDKSIKCEQNLGHDTMYWYKQDSKKFLKIMFSYNNKELIINETVPNRFSPKSPDKAHLNLHINSLELGDSAVYFCASWNSGANVLTFGAGSRLTVL.

V is TRBV5-1 and J is TRBJ2-5, with D unclear. TRBJ2-1 matches the DNA end more closely, so the J call is doubtful. This CDR3 contains 14 residues. Germline-derived CDR1 and CDR2 are SGHRS and YFSETQ. CDR3 amino acids: CASSLSSAGNEQFF. CDR3 sequence (DNA): TGCGCCAGCAGCTTGTCTAGTGCCGGCAATGAGCAGTTCTTC.

A note on this clonotype: A junction end diverges from the germline sequence, so it may reflect a read error. The genes are TRBV29-1 and TRBJ2-3; D is ambiguous. CDR3 length: 15 residues. Germline CDR1 and CDR2: SQVTM and ANQGSEA. The CDR3 DNA sequence: TGCAGCGTTAAAGACCTCCCATCTAGCACAGATACGCAGTATTTT. Translating it yields CSVKDLPSSTDTQYF.

The chain carries TRBV5-1 and TRBJ2-1; D not resolved. Germline-derived CDR1 and CDR2 are SGHRS and YFSETQ. The CDR3 length is 13 residues. The V end lost 0 bases, the J end lost 15 bases, and 16 bases lay between the germline ends. As DNA, the CDR3 is TGCGCCAGCAGCTTGGACTTAGAGGATATACCGTTCTTC. Translating gives CASSLDLEDIPFF. The whole variable domain, filled in from reference TRBV5-1 and TRBJ2-1, reads KAGVTQTPRYLIKTRGQQVTLSCSPISGHRSVSWYQQTPGQGLQFLFEYFSETQRNKGNFPGRFSGRQFSNSRSEMNVSTLELGDSALYLCASSLDLEDIPFFGPGTRLTVL.

The chain carries TRBV7-2 and TRBJ2-1, with a possible D match to TRBD2 (6 bases). Germline V CDR1 and CDR2: SGHTA, FQGNSA. The V and J ends lost 5 bases and 4 bases respectively, with 15 bases between them. The CDR3 length is 15 residues. The CDR3 loop is CASSQTGLNYNEQFF. In DNA, the CDR3 is TGTGCCAGCAGCCAAACGGGACTCAATTACAATGAGCAGTTCTTC.

This clonotype was observed at least ten times. The chain links TRBV3-1 to TRBJ1-5; D gene ambiguous. The CDR3 runs to 17 residues. V lost 4 bases and J 2 bases, leaving 18 bases between the germline ends. Germline V gene sequence: CDR1 LGHDT, CDR2 YNNKEL (reference sequence). The CDR3 is CASSRGGRITGNQPQHF. CDR3 in DNA: TGTGCCAGCAGCCGGGGAGGGAGGATCACGGGCAATCAGCCCCAGCATTTT.

The chain has TRBV25-1 and TRBJ1-1, with D possibly being TRBD1 (6 bases). The germline V and J ends were trimmed by 3 bases and 3 bases, with 11 bases remaining between them. Germline-derived CDR1 and CDR2 are MGHDK and SYGVNS. This CDR3 spans 14 amino acids. CDR3 nucleotides: TGTGCCAGCAGTGACCCCAGGGGTCACACTGAAGCTTTCTTT. Translating it yields CASSDPRGHTEAFF.

Note on this clonotype: Mismatch with germline at one junction end may stem from a read error. The chain combines TRBV15 with TRBJ2-4; possibly TRBD1 for D (5 bases). From germline, CDR1 is LNHNV and CDR2 YYDKDF (reference sequence). The CDR3 consists of 17 residues. In DNA form, the CDR3 reads TGTGCCGCCAGCAGAGAGGTTGGGCAGGGAACCAAAAACATTCAGTACTTC. Its protein is CAASREVGQGTKNIQYF.

This clonotype has more than one count but fewer than ten. The genes are TRBV4-1 and TRBJ1-2; D is perhaps TRBD1 (5 bases). Trimming shortened V by 3 bases and J by 7 bases, and 18 bases separated the two germline ends. The CDR3 is 15 amino acids. CDR1 is MGHRA, CDR2 YSYEKL, per germline. The DNA for the CDR3 is TGCGCCAGCAGCCACAGCGGGACTGACGGAGGTGGCTACACCTTC. This codes for CASSHSGTDGGGYTF.

This chain uses TRBV21-1 with TRBJ2-7; TRBD1, the table's D call, was not compared with the DNA. TRBV21-1 is termed a pseudogene. The CDR3 is made up of 16 amino acids. Here the CDR3 reads CASSKEGTGNPYEQYV. The CDR3 bases are TGTGCCAGCAGCAAAGAGGGGACCGGGAATCCTTACGAGCAGTACGTC.

The chain joins TRBV3-1 to TRBJ2-5; 7 nucleotides line up with TRBD2. The closer fit of TRBJ2-7 to the DNA end suggests the J call may be wrong. Germline V gives CDR1 LGHDT, CDR2 YNNKEL (reference sequence). This CDR3 is 14 amino acids long. The CDR3 loop is CASSRAGYTYEQYF. For the CDR3, the DNA is TGTGCCAGCAGCCGAGCGGGGTACACCTACGAGCAGTACTTC.

This clonotype was picked up many times. The rearrangement uses TRBV7-9 and TRBJ1-1, with D hard to call. CDR1 is SEHNR and CDR2 is FQNEAQ in the germline V gene (reference sequence). The V and J ends lost 7 bases and 2 bases respectively, with 5 bases between them. CDR3 length: 11 amino acids. CDR3 in DNA: TGTGCCAGCACCCTAAACACTGAAGCTTTCTTT. As protein: CASTLNTEAFF.

This clonotype was seen more than once but under ten times. J is TRBJ1-2 and V is TRBV11-3; D is uncertain. This CDR3 spans 14 amino acids. The germline gives CDR1 SGHNT, CDR2 YENEEA. V was shortened by 0 bases and J by 4 bases, with 9 bases between the two germline ends. DNA of the CDR3: TGTGCCAGCAGCTTAGAAGGCAGCGCCTATGGCTACACCTTC. Translated: CASSLEGSAYGYTF.

This clonotype showed up just a few times. The DNA of the CDR3 is TGTGCCAGCAGTTTAGGGCTAGCGGGATTCTCCTACGAGCAGTACGTC. Protein product: CASSLGLAGFSYEQYV. The V call is TRBV12-3 or TRBV12-4, the J call TRBJ2-7; 9 bases match TRBD2. Losses at the gene ends were 1 base for V and 0 bases for J; bases not matched to a gene: 4. This CDR3 is 16 amino acids long.

The V and J genes are TRBV3-1 and TRBJ2-3, with 14 bases identical to TRBD2. This CDR3 is 20 amino acids long. V was clipped by 3 bases and J by 1 base; unmatched bases: 12. CDR1 and CDR2 (germline): LGHDT, YNNKEL (reference sequence). The CDR3 DNA reads TGTGCCAGCAGCCATTTGACTAGCGGGGGGGCCATCGGGGGCACAGATACGCAGTATTTT. It encodes CASSHLTSGGAIGGTDTQYF.

This clonotype came up a few times. The chain couples TRBV20-1 to TRBJ1-1; possibly TRBD1 for D (6 bases). The V end lost 5 bases, the J end lost 0 bases, and 10 bases lay between the germline ends. Germline V gene lookup returns CDR1 DFQATT and CDR2 SNEGSKA (reference sequence). The CDR3 runs 13 residues. CDR3 sequence reads: CSAGTPMNTEAFF. In DNA, the CDR3 is TGCAGTGCTGGGACACCCATGAACACTGAAGCTTTCTTT.

The V gene is TRBV2, the J gene TRBJ1-6, with 7 bases aligning to TRBD1. V shed 2 bases and J 7 bases; nucleotides not matched to a gene: 5. The CDR3 extends over 15 amino acids. Germline V gene lookup returns CDR1 SNHLY and CDR2 FYNNEI. In nucleotides, the CDR3 is TGTGCCAGCAGTGAACAGACAGGGCTGAATTCACCCCTCCACTTT. This gives the protein CASSEQTGLNSPLHF.

This clonotype has a count of ten or more. This sequence joins TRBV12-3 or TRBV12-4 and TRBJ1-1; D gene ambiguous. Trimming pared 2 bases from V and 1 base from J, leaving 5 bases between. This CDR3 is built from 13 residues. The CDR3 reads CASSLLENTEAFF. The CDR3 DNA is TGTGCCAGCAGTTTACTTGAGAACACTGAAGCTTTCTTT.